What follows are 27 T cell receptor beta chains derived from one specimen sequenced in a study of response to subunit inactivated influenza vaccine. TCRdb itself ran the RT-PCR reads through MiXCR, one entry per CDR3 protein. The sample holds 550,000 to 600,000 distinct CDR3 sequences; about 10% are singletons and the top ten take roughly 10%. The input for sequencing was PBMCs from blood, taken on the day of vaccination. These receptors all stem from a man in his fifties who received an inactivated influenza vaccine.

This clonotype was seen a handful of times. The chain joins TRBV25-1 to TRBJ2-2; D is possibly TRBD1 or TRBD2 (5 bases each). V lost 5 bases to trimming and J lost 0 bases, with 13 bases between them. This CDR3 spans 16 amino acids. The germline V gene encodes CDR1 MGHDK and CDR2 SYGVNS. The CDR3 protein is CASSRWDLSNTGELFF. The CDR3 bases are TGTGCCAGCAGTCGTTGGGACCTGTCGAACACCGGGGAGCTGTTTTTT.

The CDR3 DNA follows: TGCGCCAGCAGCCCCAAAGAGCGGGAAGGCCGGAATGAGCAGTTCTTC. This gives the protein CASSPKEREGRNEQFF. The chain is built from TRBV5-1 and TRBJ2-1; 7 bases agree with TRBD2. Trimming cost V 4 bases and J 7 bases; bases outside gene matches: 14. The germline V gene encodes CDR1 SGHRS and CDR2 YFSETQ. This CDR3 is built from 16 residues. Using reference TRBV5-1 and TRBJ2-1 for the parts outside the CDR3, the full variable domain is KAGVTQTPRYLIKTRGQQVTLSCSPISGHRSVSWYQQTPGQGLQFLFEYFSETQRNKGNFPGRFSGRQFSNSRSEMNVSTLELGDSALYLCASSPKEREGRNEQFFGPGTRLTVL.

This chain joins TRBV5-4 and TRBJ2-2, with TRBD1 matching 10 bases. The CDR3 has 16 amino acids. Germline loops: CDR1 SGHNT, CDR2 YYREEE (reference sequence). After removal of 4 bases from V and 6 bases from J, the junction contained 9 bases not matched to a gene. This CDR3 is CASSPGQGVWAGELFF. The CDR3, as DNA: TGTGCCAGCAGCCCCGGACAGGGGGTTTGGGCCGGGGAGCTGTTTTTT.

This clonotype was observed a handful of times. This sequence joins TRBV6-2 or TRBV6-3 and TRBJ1-5, with TRBD1 matching over 7 bases. Germline loops: CDR1 MNHEY, CDR2 SVGEGT. The V segment lost 0 bases and the J segment 11 bases; nucleotides outside the gene matches: 10. The CDR3 totals 15 residues. The CDR3 DNA sequence: TGTGCCAGCAGTTACTCGACAGGGCCAAGAATGGCCCAGCATTTT. As protein: CASSYSTGPRMAQHF.

This clonotype was recorded a few times. The chain combines TRBV6-1 with TRBJ2-7, with 9 bases lining up with TRBD1. The V gene end was trimmed by 6 bases and the J gene end by 0 bases; junction bases not matched to a gene: 9. CDR1 is MNHNS, CDR2 SASEGT, per germline. This CDR3 contains 16 residues. In DNA form, the CDR3 reads TGTGCCAGCAGGAGGACAGGGGCCCAGAGCTCCTACGAGCAGTACTTC. Protein sequence: CASRRTGAQSSYEQYF.

This clonotype was seen ten or more times. A junction end diverges from the germline sequence, so it may reflect a read error. V gene TRBV6-5 combines with J gene TRBJ1-1, with D maybe TRBD1 (6 bases). The CDR3 extends over 14 amino acids. The V gene's germline CDR1 is MNHEY and CDR2 SVGAGI. The DNA of the CDR3 is TGTGCCAGCAGTGACTCGGGGGGCGAACGCCAAGCTTTCTTT. As protein: CASSDSGGERQAFF.

For the CDR3, the DNA is TGCAGTGCTAGAGTGGCGGACAGGTACAATGAGCAGTTCTTC. This codes for CSARVADRYNEQFF. The chain joins TRBV20-1 to TRBJ2-1; 7 nucleotides align to TRBD1. The CDR3 sequence is 14 residues long. Germline V gene data show CDR1 as DFQATT and CDR2 as SNEGSKA (reference sequence). The junction had 4 bases not matched to a gene; V was cut back by 1 base and J by 4 bases.

In its sample, this clonotype was seen many times. V is TRBV7-9 and J is TRBJ2-4, with a weak D call TRBD1 (5 bases). Per the germline V gene, CDR1 is SEHNR and CDR2 is FQNEAQ (reference sequence). This CDR3 contains 15 residues. The V gene lost 5 bases and the J gene lost 6 bases, with 17 bases spanning the gap. The CDR3 sequence is CASSPPFREGNIQYF. The CDR3 DNA reads as TGTGCCAGCAGCCCCCCGTTCAGGGAAGGAAACATTCAGTACTTC.

V and J are TRBV6-2 or TRBV6-3 and TRBJ2-1; 11 positions agree with TRBD2. Germline CDR1 reads MNHEY; CDR2 reads SVGEGT. This CDR3 spans 18 amino acids. V was clipped by 2 bases and J by 2 bases; unmatched bases: 8. In DNA form, the CDR3 reads TGTGCCAGCAGTTACCTTTCTAGCGGGAGGAACCCCTACAATGAGCAGTTCTTC. It codes for CASSYLSSGRNPYNEQFF.

The chain is built from TRBV4-2 and TRBJ2-7, with unresolved D. The CDR3 has 16 amino acids. Per the germline V gene, CDR1 is LGHNA and CDR2 is YNFKEQ. Trimming pared 2 bases from V and 4 bases from J, leaving 18 bases between. The DNA for the CDR3 is TGTGCCAGCAGCCAACTTTTTAAGCAGCTTAAGTACGAGCAGTACTTC. Residues: CASSQLFKQLKYEQYF.

This sequence joins TRBV4-3 and TRBJ1-4, with D uncertain. Germline CDR1 LGHNA, CDR2 YSLEER. V lost 0 bases to trimming and J lost 3 bases, with 8 bases between them. This CDR3 has 15 residues. For the CDR3, the DNA is TGCGCCAGCAGCCAAGAGAAGATAGCTAATGAAAAACTGTTTTTT. It codes for CASSQEKIANEKLFF.

The rearrangement joins TRBV2 to TRBJ2-4, with D perhaps assigned TRBD1 or TRBD2 (5 bases each). CDR1 SNHLY and CDR2 FYNNEI come from the germline V gene. The CDR3 length is 15 residues. The V end was cut by 7 bases, the J end by 0 bases, with 13 bases between. CDR3 nucleotide sequence: TGTGCCAGCACCCCGGGACGACTAGCCAAAAACATTCAGTACTTC. Amino acids: CASTPGRLAKNIQYF.

This clonotype was observed a few times. The rearrangement links TRBV5-1 to TRBJ2-1; 7 bases agree with TRBD2. Trimming at V came to 4 bases and at J to 1 base, leaving 11 bases not matched to a gene. Germline V gene sequence: CDR1 SGHRS, CDR2 YFSETQ. The CDR3 spans 17 residues. CDR3 bases: TGCGCCAGCAGCCATACCCGAGCGGGATCTTCCTACAATGAGCAGTTCTTC. It specifies CASSHTRAGSSYNEQFF. Using reference TRBV5-1 and TRBJ2-1 for the parts outside the CDR3, the full variable domain is KAGVTQTPRYLIKTRGQQVTLSCSPISGHRSVSWYQQTPGQGLQFLFEYFSETQRNKGNFPGRFSGRQFSNSRSEMNVSTLELGDSALYLCASSHTRAGSSYNEQFFGPGTRLTVL.

V usage is TRBV6-1 and J usage is TRBJ2-7; 11 bases align to TRBD1. V lost 4 bases and J lost 3; bases outside the gene matches: 8. This CDR3 has 16 residues. The V gene's germline CDR1 is MNHNS and CDR2 SASEGT. The CDR3 loop reads CASSGFQGQGGYEQYF. For the CDR3, the DNA is TGTGCCAGCAGTGGCTTCCAGGGACAGGGGGGCTACGAGCAGTACTTC.

Worth noting for this clonotype: A clone one base away is much larger, so this may be a read error. This chain links TRBV5-6 with TRBJ1-6; D unresolved. This CDR3 has 14 residues. Germline CDR1 SGHDT, CDR2 YYEEEE. V was shortened by 0 bases and J by 5 bases, with 6 bases between the two germline ends. The CDR3 region has the DNA TGTGCCAGCAGCTTGGTGCAGAATAATTCACCCCTCCACTTT. Its translation: CASSLVQNNSPLHF.

This clonotype was counted at least ten times. The chain has TRBV5-1 and TRBJ1-5; D call uncertain. V lost 4 bases to trimming and J lost 1 base, with 12 bases between them. Germline V lookup: CDR1 SGHRS, CDR2 YFSETQ. This CDR3 has 15 amino acids. Written as DNA, the CDR3 is TGCGCCAGCAGCGTGGCCGGGGTAAGCAATCAGCCCCAGCATTTT. This translates into CASSVAGVSNQPQHF. Variable domain in full (rest from reference TRBV5-1 and TRBJ1-5): KAGVTQTPRYLIKTRGQQVTLSCSPISGHRSVSWYQQTPGQGLQFLFEYFSETQRNKGNFPGRFSGRQFSNSRSEMNVSTLELGDSALYLCASSVAGVSNQPQHFGDGTRLSIL.

This clonotype showed up many times. Germline is not matched at one junction end, which may reflect a read error. V gene TRBV5-1 combines with J gene TRBJ2-1; D possibly corresponds to TRBD1 (5 bases). This CDR3 region has 13 residues. Germline V gene lookup returns CDR1 SGHRS and CDR2 YFSETQ. CDR3 nucleotide sequence: TGTGCCAGCAGCCCTACAGGATACAATGAGCAGTTCTTC. The encoded protein is CASSPTGYNEQFF.

The gene calls are TRBV29-1 and TRBJ2-2; the D gene is possibly TRBD1 (6 bases). V lost 6 bases and J 7 bases, leaving 21 bases between the germline ends. Germline CDR1 and CDR2: SQVTM and ANQGSEA. This CDR3 has 15 residues. CDR3 amino acids: CSVYFPHRVSGELFF. CDR3 nucleotides: TGCAGCGTCTACTTTCCCCACAGGGTGAGCGGGGAGCTGTTTTTT.

The chain employs TRBV12-3 or TRBV12-4 and TRBJ2-5, with D perhaps TRBD1 (6 bases). This CDR3 has 13 residues. V lost 6 bases, J lost 3 bases, and 11 bases lay in between. The CDR3 nucleotides are TGTGCCAGCAGCATCGGACAGAAAGAGACCCAGTACTTC. Its translation is CASSIGQKETQYF.

The rearrangement joins TRBV4-2 to TRBJ1-2; no definite D call. Germline V lookup: CDR1 LGHNA, CDR2 YNFKEQ. V was cut by 0 bases and J by 5 bases, with 10 bases left in between. The CDR3 runs 14 residues. The CDR3 reads CASSQDSGRYGYTF. CDR3 coding DNA: TGTGCCAGCAGCCAAGATTCAGGAAGATATGGCTACACCTTC.

Only a few counts were recorded for this clonotype. This rearrangement joins TRBV18 to TRBJ2-3, with D possibly TRBD1 on 6 matching bases. The V gene's germline CDR1 is KGHSH and CDR2 LQKENI. Trimming took off 0 bases at V and 3 bases at J, with 10 bases between the two ends. CDR3 size: 15 residues. The CDR3 DNA reads as TGTGCCAGCTCACCACCGCACAGGGAAACAGATACGCAGTATTTT. Translated: CASSPPHRETDTQYF.

The chain joins TRBV29-1 to TRBJ1-2; TRBD1 matches at 7 bases. The CDR3 has 13 amino acids. V shed 8 bases and J 8 bases; nucleotides not matched to a gene: 14. Germline V CDR1 and CDR2: SQVTM, ANQGSEA. In nucleotides, the CDR3 is TGCAGCTTTAGAATTGAGGGGGCGAAAGGCTACACCTTC. Its translation: CSFRIEGAKGYTF.

This rearrangement joins TRBV5-1 to TRBJ2-2; no clear D. V shed 4 bases and J shed 1 base, with 5 bases lying between them. CDR3 length equals 13 residues. The germline V gene has CDR1 SGHRS and CDR2 YFSETQ. CDR3 nucleotides: TGCGCCAGCAGCCGCGAGAACACCGGGGAGCTGTTTTTT. Translated, it gives CASSRENTGELFF.

CDR3 protein: CASSPRQEISNQPQHF. The CDR3 DNA is TGTGCCAGCTCACCACGCCAGGAAATAAGCAATCAGCCCCAGCATTTT. This chain joins TRBV18 and TRBJ1-5; D not certain. V lost 1 base and J lost 1, with 11 bases in between. The CDR3 totals 16 residues. Germline V lookup: CDR1 KGHSH, CDR2 LQKENI.

This clonotype was counted between two and nine times. The chain combines TRBV9 with TRBJ1-2; possibly TRBD1 for D (5 bases). The CDR3 sequence is 15 residues long. Between the trimmed V and J ends, which lost 5 bases and 1 base, there was a span of 15 bases. The germline V gene encodes CDR1 SGDLS and CDR2 YYNGEE. CDR3 in DNA: TGTGCCAGCAGTATCCTCGGGGGAAGTAACTATGGCTACACCTTC. It translates to CASSILGGSNYGYTF. Based on the CDR3 plus reference TRBV9 and TRBJ1-2, the full variable domain is DSGVTQTPKHLITATGQRVTLRCSPRSGDLSVYWYQQSLDQGLQFLIQYYNGEERAKGNILERFSAQQFPDLHSELNLSSLELGDSALYFCASSILGGSNYGYTFGSGTRLTVV.

In this sample, this clonotype turned up a few times. The rearrangement links TRBV7-6 to TRBJ2-2; D is perhaps TRBD2 (6 bases). Germline V gives CDR1 SGHVS, CDR2 FNYEAQ. Trimming pared 5 bases from V and 1 base from J, leaving 8 bases between. This CDR3 spans 14 amino acids. The CDR3 protein is CASSRDLNTGELFF. DNA of the CDR3: TGTGCCAGCAGCCGGGACTTGAACACCGGGGAGCTGTTTTTT.

This clonotype was seen at least ten times. The gene calls are TRBV28 and TRBJ2-2; either TRBD1 or TRBD2 may supply D (5 bases each). CDR3 length: 18 residues. V was trimmed by 5 bases and J by 2 bases, leaving 21 bases between them. Germline CDR1 MDHEN, CDR2 SYDVKM. The CDR3 here is CASSPNPGQLLNTGELFF. The DNA for the CDR3 is TGTGCCAGCAGTCCCAATCCGGGGCAGCTGCTTAACACCGGGGAGCTGTTTTTT.